Listed here are 21 T cell receptor beta chains from one sample, sequenced in a study of human T cells and chemical hapten exposure. Specified time point: patch test 1, 2 weeks after DPC sensitization. Treatment in this sample: therapeutic diphenylcyclopropenone sensitization with weekly scalp DPC. MiXCR, applied by TCRdb to the RACE reads, yields one record per CDR3 protein. The sample has 75,000 to 100,000 distinct CDR3 sequences; around 12% are singletons. Sequencing was performed on whole blood, taken in connection with sensitization to the hapten diphenylcyclopropenone (DPC). The receptor source for this set is a middle-aged woman with alopecia areata. Some clones in this sample may be carry-over from other donors' samples.

The DNA for the CDR3 is TGCAGCGTTGGCGGGGAAGGCTACGAGCAGTACTTC. Its translation is CSVGGEGYEQYF. The chain carries TRBV29-1 and TRBJ2-7, with D tentatively TRBD2 (6 bases). V lost 4 bases and J lost 3, with 10 bases in between. Germline CDR1 and CDR2: SQVTM and ANQGSEA. This CDR3 comprises 12 residues.

The V and J genes are TRBV6-5 and TRBJ2-3, with 12 bases fitting TRBD2. The CDR3 is made up of 15 amino acids. The V gene end was trimmed by 5 bases and the J gene end by 4 bases; junction bases not matched to a gene: 4. Germline loops: CDR1 MNHEY, CDR2 SVGAGI. In DNA, the CDR3 is TGTGCCAGCAGTCGACTAGCGGGAGACGCAGATACGCAGTATTTT. Translated, it gives CASSRLAGDADTQYF.

The gene calls are TRBV7-9 and TRBJ2-3; TRBD2 agrees at 10 bases. Trimming took 3 bases from V and 0 from J; bases not matched to a gene: 15. The CDR3 is 20 residues long. Germline V gives CDR1 SEHNR, CDR2 FQNEAQ (reference sequence). The CDR3 is CASSFPLAGELPRSTDTQYF. The CDR3 region has the DNA TGTGCCAGCAGCTTCCCGCTAGCGGGAGAATTACCCCGAAGCACAGATACGCAGTATTTT. The whole variable domain, remainder taken from reference TRBV7-9 and TRBJ2-3, is DTGVSQNPRHKITKRGQNVTFRCDPISEHNRLYWYRQTLGQGPEFLTYFQNEAQLEKSRLLSDRFSAERPKGSFSTLEIQRTEQGDSAMYLCASSFPLAGELPRSTDTQYFGPGTRLTVL.

The table lists this clonotype with a few counts. The V call is TRBV7-2, the J call TRBJ2-3; a possible D gene is TRBD1 (5 bases). The germline gives CDR1 SGHTA, CDR2 FQGNSA. The CDR3 sequence is 17 residues long. The germline V and J ends were trimmed by 3 bases and 0 bases, with 16 bases remaining between them. The chain's CDR3 is CASSLDRGGPSTDTQYF. Here the CDR3 DNA reads TGTGCCAGCAGCTTGGATAGGGGCGGACCGAGCACAGATACGCAGTATTTT.

The rearrangement uses TRBV20-1 and TRBJ1-5; 11 positions agree with TRBD1. V shed 6 bases and J 2 bases; nucleotides not matched to a gene: 9. Germline values: CDR1 DFQATT, CDR2 SNEGSKA (reference sequence). The CDR3 covers 16 residues. Here the CDR3 reads CSAPGQGGFGNQPQHF. CDR3 nucleotide sequence: TGCAGTGCACCGGGACAGGGGGGATTTGGCAATCAGCCCCAGCATTTT.

The genes are TRBV9 and TRBJ1-6; perhaps TRBD1 as D (5 bases). The CDR3 loop spans 15 amino acids. V was pared by 1 base and J by 10 bases, with 15 bases between. Germline V lookup: CDR1 SGDLS, CDR2 YYNGEE. In nucleotides, the CDR3 is TGTGCCAGCAGCGTATCCGGGGGACGAGAGTCACCCCTCCACTTT. This codes for CASSVSGGRESPLHF.

The chain joins TRBV30 to TRBJ1-6; no clear D gene. Germline V lookup: CDR1 GTSNPN, CDR2 SVGIG (reference sequence). The CDR3 extends over 13 amino acids. The ends were cut back, 3 bases at V and 10 bases at J, with 13 bases in the middle. The DNA of the CDR3 is TGTGCCTGGAGAACATGGGTGGGGTCACCCCTCCACTTT. Translating gives CAWRTWVGSPLHF.

This clonotype was seen a handful of times. The chain combines TRBV2 with TRBJ2-5, with no clear D. The CDR3 has 13 residues. The germline V gene has CDR1 SNHLY and CDR2 FYNNEI. V lost 6 bases and J 5 bases, leaving 13 bases between the germline ends. Here the CDR3 reads CASRFYSSETQYF. The CDR3 nucleotides are TGTGCCAGCAGATTCTATTCCTCGGAGACCCAGTACTTC.

Many counts were recorded for this clonotype. The chain carries TRBV7-2 and TRBJ1-4, with 7 bases that match TRBD1. This CDR3 is built from 12 residues. The trim removed 1 base at V and 10 bases at J, leaving 0 bases unmatched. CDR1 and CDR2 from the germline V gene are SGHTA and FQGNSA. The CDR3 nucleotides are TGTGCCAGCAGCTTAGACAGGGGAAAACTGTTTTTT. It encodes CASSLDRGKLFF. Using reference TRBV7-2 and TRBJ1-4 for the parts outside the CDR3, the full variable domain is GAGVSQSPSNKVTEKGKDVELRCDPISGHTALYWYRQSLGQGLEFLIYFQGNSAPDKSGLPSDRFSAERTGGSVSTLTIQRTQQEDSAVYLCASSLDRGKLFFGSGTQLSVL.

The V gene is TRBV6-5, the J gene TRBJ2-7; D is ambiguous. Per the germline V gene, CDR1 is MNHEY and CDR2 is SVGAGI. V lost 0 bases and J 2 bases, leaving 5 bases between the germline ends. This CDR3 comprises 13 residues. CDR3 protein: CASSYSGAYEQYF. The CDR3 region has the DNA TGTGCCAGCAGTTACTCTGGGGCCTACGAGCAGTACTTC.

This clonotype showed up just a few times. The chain employs TRBV20-1 and TRBJ2-7; 11 nucleotides align to TRBD2. The trim removed 3 bases at V and 3 bases at J, leaving 4 bases unmatched. CDR3 length equals 14 residues. The germline gives CDR1 DFQATT, CDR2 SNEGSKA (reference sequence). The CDR3 reads CSARPGTSGYEQYF. The CDR3 coding sequence is TGCAGTGCTAGGCCCGGGACTAGCGGCTACGAGCAGTACTTC.

The J gene is TRBJ2-2, the V gene TRBV2, with D unclear. Germline-derived CDR1 and CDR2 are SNHLY and FYNNEI. The CDR3 sequence is 13 residues long. The V gene lost 8 bases and the J gene lost 0 bases, with 7 bases spanning the gap. CDR3 loop: CASGLANTGELFF. For the CDR3, the DNA is TGTGCCAGCGGGCTAGCGAACACCGGGGAGCTGTTTTTT.

This clonotype was recorded many times. The chain couples TRBV29-1 to TRBJ2-6, with unresolved D. CDR3 length: 16 residues. Germline V gene data show CDR1 as SQVTM and CDR2 as ANQGSEA. V was pared by 4 bases and J by 0 bases, with 13 bases between. This chain's CDR3 is CSVAGHGSSGANVLTF. The CDR3 region has the DNA TGCAGCGTTGCGGGCCATGGAAGCTCTGGGGCCAACGTCCTGACTTTC.

This clonotype was found a few times. The genes are TRBV29-1 and TRBJ1-4; D is undetermined. The length of the CDR3 is 11 residues. Trimming left V 3 bases short and J 5 bases short, with 4 bases between. In germline, CDR1 is SQVTM, CDR2 ANQGSEA. In nucleotides, the CDR3 is TGCAGCGTTGACCAAAATGAAAAACTGTTTTTT. It specifies CSVDQNEKLFF. Full variable domain (outside the CDR3, taken from reference TRBV29-1 and TRBJ1-4): SAVISQKPSRDICQRGTSLTIQCQVDSQVTMMFWYRQQPGQSLTLIATANQGSEATYESGFVIDKFPISRPNLTFSTLTVSNMSPEDSSIYLCSVDQNEKLFFGSGTQLSVL.

At least ten counts were recorded for this clonotype. V and J are TRBV24-1 and TRBJ1-2; D might be TRBD1 (6 bases). This CDR3 is built from 13 residues. Looked up from germline, CDR1 is KGHDR and CDR2 is SFDVKD. Trimming left V 10 bases short and J 2 bases short, with 13 bases between. The CDR3 loop is CATKGGANYGYTF. The CDR3 bases are TGTGCCACAAAGGGGGGTGCGAACTATGGCTACACCTTC.

J is TRBJ1-2 and V is TRBV18, with D maybe TRBD1 (5 bases). Germline lookup yields CDR1 KGHSH and CDR2 LQKENI. CDR3 length: 16 residues. The V gene lost 0 bases and the J gene lost 5 bases, with 16 bases spanning the gap. The CDR3 nucleotides read TGTGCCAGCTCACCACCTTCCTCCCGGGGGGAGTATGGCTACACCTTC. Translating gives CASSPPSSRGEYGYTF.

Only a few counts were recorded for this clonotype. This rearrangement joins TRBV18 to TRBJ2-5, with D unclear. The CDR3 extends over 13 amino acids. V was shortened by 6 bases and J by 4 bases, with 12 bases between the two germline ends. Germline values: CDR1 KGHSH, CDR2 LQKENI. The CDR3 DNA reads TGTGCCAGCTCTCCCGGAAGGGCAGAGACCCAGTACTTC. Amino acids: CASSPGRAETQYF.

This sequence joins TRBV2 and TRBJ2-3, with 8 bases matching TRBD2. V trimming: 9 bases; J trimming: 6 bases; junction bases outside the gene matches: 11. CDR1 is SNHLY and CDR2 is FYNNEI in the germline V gene. The CDR3 sequence is 14 residues long. The chain's CDR3 is CASGGSGSADTQYF. The CDR3 nucleotides read TGTGCCAGTGGGGGAAGCGGGAGCGCGGATACGCAGTATTTT.

The chain joins TRBV7-9 to TRBJ2-3; 9 nucleotides line up with TRBD2. V shed 0 bases, J shed 6 bases, and the junction held 7 bases outside the gene matches. Germline V gene sequence: CDR1 SEHNR, CDR2 FQNEAQ (reference sequence). CDR3 length: 16 amino acids. The CDR3 spells CASSLANILAGDTQYF. In nucleotides, the CDR3 is TGTGCCAGCAGCTTAGCGAACATCCTAGCGGGGGATACGCAGTATTTT.

V usage is TRBV10-3 and J usage is TRBJ2-2; D ambiguous. The CDR3 runs 13 residues. Germline V CDR1 and CDR2: ENHRY, SYGVKD. V lost 10 bases to trimming and J lost 6 bases, with 15 bases between them. CDR3: CATKLGLAGELFF. CDR3 DNA sequence: TGTGCCACGAAGCTCGGCCTTGCCGGGGAGCTGTTTTTT.

The chain carries TRBV29-1 and TRBJ1-1; D remains ambiguous. Germline lookup yields CDR1 SQVTM and CDR2 ANQGSEA. V dropped 6 bases and J dropped 7 bases, with 18 bases sitting between them. The CDR3 is 13 amino acids. The CDR3 spells CSVQKDRDNEAFF. The CDR3 region has the DNA TGCAGCGTCCAAAAGGATAGGGATAATGAAGCTTTCTTT. The full variable domain, its missing parts supplied by reference TRBV29-1 and TRBJ1-1, is SAVISQKPSRDICQRGTSLTIQCQVDSQVTMMFWYRQQPGQSLTLIATANQGSEATYESGFVIDKFPISRPNLTFSTLTVSNMSPEDSSIYLCSVQKDRDNEAFFGQGTRLTVV.